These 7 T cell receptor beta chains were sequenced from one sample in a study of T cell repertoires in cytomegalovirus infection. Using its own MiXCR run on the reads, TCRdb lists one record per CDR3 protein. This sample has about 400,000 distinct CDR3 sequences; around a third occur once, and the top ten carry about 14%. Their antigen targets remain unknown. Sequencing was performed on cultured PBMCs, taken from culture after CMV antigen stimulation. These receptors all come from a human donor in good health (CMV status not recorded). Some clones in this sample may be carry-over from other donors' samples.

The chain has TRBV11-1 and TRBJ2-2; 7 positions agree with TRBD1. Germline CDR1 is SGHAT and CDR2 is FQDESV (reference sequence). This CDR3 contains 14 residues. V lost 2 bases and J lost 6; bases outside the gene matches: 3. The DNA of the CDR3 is TGTGCCAGCAGCTTATGGACAGGTTCCGGGGAGCTGTTTTTT. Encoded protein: CASSLWTGSGELFF.

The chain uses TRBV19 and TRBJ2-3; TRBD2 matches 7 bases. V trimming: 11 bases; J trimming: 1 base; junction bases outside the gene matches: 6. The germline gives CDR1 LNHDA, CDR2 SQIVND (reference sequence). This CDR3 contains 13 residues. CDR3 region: CASCRGGTDTQYF. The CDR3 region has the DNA TGTGCCTCTTGCCGGGGGGGCACAGATACGCAGTATTTT.

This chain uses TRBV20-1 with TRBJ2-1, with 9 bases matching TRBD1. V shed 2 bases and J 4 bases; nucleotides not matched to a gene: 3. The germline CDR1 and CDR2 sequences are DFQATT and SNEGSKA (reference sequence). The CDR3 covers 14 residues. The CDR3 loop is CSARWDRAYNEQFF. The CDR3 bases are TGCAGTGCTAGATGGGACAGGGCTTACAATGAGCAGTTCTTC.

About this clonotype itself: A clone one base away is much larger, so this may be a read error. For the CDR3, the DNA is TGTGCCAGTAACATCCAGGGCAATCAGCCCCAGCATTTT. This codes for CASNIQGNQPQHF. This sequence joins TRBV19 and TRBJ1-5; D is unclear. Per germline, CDR1 LNHDA and CDR2 SQIVND (reference sequence). V lost 7 bases and J 2 bases, leaving 9 bases between the germline ends. The CDR3 length is 13 residues. The whole variable domain, remainder taken from reference TRBV19 and TRBJ1-5, is DGGITQSPKYLFRKEGQNVTLSCEQNLNHDAMYWYRQDPGQGLRLIYYSQIVNDFQKGDIAEGYSVSREKKESFPLTVTSAQKNPTAFYLCASNIQGNQPQHFGDGTRLSIL.

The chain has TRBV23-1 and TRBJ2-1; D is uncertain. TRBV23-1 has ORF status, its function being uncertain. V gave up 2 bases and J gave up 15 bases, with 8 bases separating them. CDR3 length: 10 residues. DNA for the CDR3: TGCGCCAGCAGTCAAGATTGCGTGTTCTTC. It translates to CASSQDCVFF.

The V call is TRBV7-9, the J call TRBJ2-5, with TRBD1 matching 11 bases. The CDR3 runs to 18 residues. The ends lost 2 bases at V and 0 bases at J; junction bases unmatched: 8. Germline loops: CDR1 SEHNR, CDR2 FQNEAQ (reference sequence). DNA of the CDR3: TGTGCCAGCAGCTTATCGGACAGGGGGCGGTGGTACCAAGAGACCCAGTACTTC. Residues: CASSLSDRGRWYQETQYF.

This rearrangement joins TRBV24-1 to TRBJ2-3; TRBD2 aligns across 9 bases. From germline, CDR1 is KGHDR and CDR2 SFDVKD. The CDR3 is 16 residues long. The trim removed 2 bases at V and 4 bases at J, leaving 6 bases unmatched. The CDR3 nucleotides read TGTGCCACCAGTGATTCAGCGGGGGGCGAATCAGATACGCAGTATTTT. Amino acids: CATSDSAGGESDTQYF.